The T cell receptor (beta chain) under discussion was sequenced for a study of shared clonotypes between healthy human individuals. The V gene's germline CDR1 is KGHSH and CDR2 LQKENI. Trimming took 1 base from V and 7 from J, leaving 16 bases between them. This CDR3 is 15 amino acids long. The assay was immunoSEQ multiplex PCR, and TCRdb's table has in-frame clones only and misses some. The data hold roughly 1,100,000 clones, with 65% to 75% observed a single time. The rearrangement uses TRBV18 and TRBJ2-5; D might be TRBD2 (6 bases). The specimen was memory CD4+ T cells sorted from blood. The subset here: CD45RA-negative fraction. The sequence derives from a man aged 18 to 30 in good health. CDR3 sequence reads: CASSPQSSGTGTQYF. CDR3 nucleotide sequence: TGTGCCAGCTCACCACAATCGTCGGGGACTGGGACCCAGTACTTC.